Below, one T cell receptor beta chain is given with its context. The antigen is not known. PCR amplification relied on 60 Vbeta primers (plus 13 Jbeta primers). Sequencing was performed with immunoSEQ multiplex PCR; in TCRdb, only in-frame clones are kept and a portion is missing. The sample shows 80,000 to 90,000 clones, around 80% of them seen only once. The germline CDR1 and CDR2 sequences are LNHDA and SQIVND (reference sequence). The trim removed 7 bases at V and 5 bases at J, leaving 8 bases unmatched. The CDR3 extends over 14 amino acids. The source of the sample is a study of cytomegalovirus exposure and HLA in healthy donors. Study in general: As released early, the data held 75 million to 90 million unique TCRs from HLA-typed donors.

Study-level points and caveats: Highly shared variants forming one cluster were likely a sequencing artifact. Some TCR beta chains (roughly 160 of them) were listed as cytomegalovirus-associated.

The TCR sequence derives from a man younger than 40 in good health and CMV-seronegative. What was sequenced was PBMCs. This sequence joins TRBV19 and TRBJ1-5; TRBD1 aligns across 7 bases. The CDR3, as DNA: TGTGCCAGTACCTCAGGACAGGCCTATCAGCCCCAGCATTTT. Encoded protein: CASTSGQAYQPQHF.